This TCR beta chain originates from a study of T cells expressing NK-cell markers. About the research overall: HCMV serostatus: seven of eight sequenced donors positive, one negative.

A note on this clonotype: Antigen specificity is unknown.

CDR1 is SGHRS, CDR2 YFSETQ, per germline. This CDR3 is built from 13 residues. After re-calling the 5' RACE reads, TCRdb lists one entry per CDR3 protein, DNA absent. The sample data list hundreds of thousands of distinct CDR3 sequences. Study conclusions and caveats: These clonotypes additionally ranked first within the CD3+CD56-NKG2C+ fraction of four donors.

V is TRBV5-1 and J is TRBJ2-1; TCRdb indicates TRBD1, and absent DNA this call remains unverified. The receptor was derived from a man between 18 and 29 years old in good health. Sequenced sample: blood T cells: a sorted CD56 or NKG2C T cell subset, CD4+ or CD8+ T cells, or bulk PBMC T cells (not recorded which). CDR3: CASSPPWGNEQFF.